This T cell receptor beta chain was identified in a study of T cell responses to AZD1222 COVID-19 vaccine (dated by TCRdb to the early 2020s). Context from the whole study: TCR sequencing covered fewer than 250 trial participants: about 210 given two doses of AZD1222 and around 25 given two doses of MenACWY control vaccine. Trial participants were enrolled by age into subgroups of 18-55, 56-69 and 70-plus years, and 148, 28 and 57 TCR-sequenced participants, respectively, were included in these subgroups.

The CDR3 regions of human TCRbeta chains were subjected to immunosequencing. The authors' pipeline ran thus. TCRs in the repertoires were matched against a reference library of SARS-CoV-2-specific TCRs that had been generated with the MIRA antigen-specificity platform. Breadth was defined as the fraction of unique TCRs that were SARS-CoV-2-associated. Depth was defined as the fraction of total T cells that were SARS-CoV-2-associated. Using the MIRA data, each spike-specific TCR was mapped to the spike region that the TCR reacts to and placed in a CD4 or CD8 class. Log10-transformed breadth and depth values were compared by one-way ANOVA with Sidak's multiple comparisons tests. The clones in this table, taken by TCRdb from immuneACCESS, are in-frame only. Not every clone is retained; where verified, under half of the shortfall comes from an unresolved V gene, and the cause of the rest is unknown. The D gene and trimming were derived from the DNA, and the V and J assignments and clone size from that table. This sample gives 200,000 or so clones in total; 90% to 95% of them show up just once. Jointly, the top ten make up approximately 1% of the sample.

The sample's time point label is to be understood as: about 28 days (+/-7) after the second vaccine dose. Because spike-specific TCR depth and breadth did not differ between the two schedules, AZD1222 recipients who got a second dose at roughly 4 weeks were pooled with those who got a second dose at roughly 12 weeks. Vaccinee samples came from UK trials COV001 and COV002, including a single-blind randomized controlled phase 2/3 trial of AZD1222 (ChAdOx1 nCoV-19) in healthy adults. For TCRbeta chain sequencing, PBMC samples from trial participants were taken at day 0 and at day 28 after the second dose. The CDR1 and CDR2 encoded by the germline V gene are SGDLS and YYNGEE. From its cysteine to its phenylalanine, the CDR3 spans 15 amino acids. CDR3 DNA is the only sequence kept; it has 45 bases, read in frame from the first base. V gives up 4 bases and J gives up 5 bases, and the segment between their germline ends measures 15 bases.

For this clone: Its antigen is still unknown. One base away there is no much larger clone; base qualities are not given.

General findings and caveats noted by the study authors: After two AZD1222 doses, both the breadth and the depth of spike-specific TCRs were significantly higher than at day 0 and than in MenACWY recipients. Because no day 14 peak-response samples were available, the repertoires could be characterized only after the peak T cell response. Reportedly, almost half of the unique spike-specific TCRs recognized epitopes lying outside the regions that are mutated in the B.1.351 and B.1.1.7 variants. The vaccine-associated CD4 TCRs covered the entire spike protein, and the dominant responses fell in regions 160-218 and 743-854. Most participants were white British and females outnumbered males, and the authors suggested that clonal diversity may have been underestimated. In the small 56-69-year group, the increase in depth fell short of significance, most likely because of low power. Conclusions about previously exposed vaccinees are limited, since just five or six AZD1222 recipients were seropositive for SARS-CoV-2 at baseline.

Here the sequenced sample was peripheral blood, taken 28 days after the second AZD1222 dose. The chain was built from TRBV9 and TRBJ2-2, with the D gene not confidently named. The origin of this receptor is an adult who received the AZD1222 COVID-19 vaccine. The DNA sequence follows: TGTGCCAGCAGCCTGTGGCTAGGAGATACCGGGGAGCTGTTTTTT. Its protein product is CASSLWLGDTGELFF. Where the CDR3 stops, the reference TRBV9 and TRBJ2-2 genes take over; the full variable domain is DSGVTQTPKHLITATGQRVTLRCSPRSGDLSVYWYQQSLDQGLQFLIQYYNGEERAKGNILERFSAQQFPDLHSELNLSSLELGDSALYFCASSLWLGDTGELFFGEGSRLTVL.